This TCR beta chain came from a study of OX40 agonist ivuxolimab in advanced cancers. Study context: Cancers in dose escalation were hepatocellular, melanoma, renal cell and head and neck. Among those treated, three patients had partial responses, one with hepatocellular carcinoma and two with cutaneous melanoma. A male proportion of approximately 83% was recorded, with mean age 60 years and range about 20 to 79.

Sequenced by immunoSEQ multiplex PCR; TCRdb stores in-frame clones only, minus some. This table holds 45,000 to 50,000 clones, approximately 85% found once. As concerns this clone: No antigen is known for it.

The length of the CDR3 is 14 residues. The V gene's germline CDR1 is SQVTM and CDR2 ANQGSEA. The J segment lost 7 bases and the V segment lost 8 bases, leaving 13 bases of the junction unmatched. Overall study results and limits: Averaging showed that CD8+ T cells had more expanded clones than CD4+ did.

The chain carries TRBV29-1 and TRBJ2-1; TRBD1 aligns across 8 bases. The starting material was CD4+ or CD8+ T cells sorted from blood, obtained in a trial of the OX40 agonist ivuxolimab. This clonotype originated in an adult with an advanced solid tumor such as melanoma, head and neck, liver or kidney cancer. The CDR3 DNA is TGCAGCTCTCCGGGACAGGCCTCTTTAAATGAGCAGTTCTTC. It yields the protein CSSPGQASLNEQFF.